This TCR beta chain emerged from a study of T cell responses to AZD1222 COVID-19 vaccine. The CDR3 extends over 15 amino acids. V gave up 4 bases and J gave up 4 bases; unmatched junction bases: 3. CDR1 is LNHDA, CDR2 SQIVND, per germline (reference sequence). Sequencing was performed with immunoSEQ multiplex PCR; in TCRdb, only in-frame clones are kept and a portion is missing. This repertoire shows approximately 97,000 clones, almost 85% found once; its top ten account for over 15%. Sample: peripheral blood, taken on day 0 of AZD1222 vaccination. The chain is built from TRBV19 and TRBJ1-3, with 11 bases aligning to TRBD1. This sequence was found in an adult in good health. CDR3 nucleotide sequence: TGTGCCAGTAGTACCGGGACAGGGGGAGGAAACACCATATATTTT. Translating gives CASSTGTGGGNTIYF. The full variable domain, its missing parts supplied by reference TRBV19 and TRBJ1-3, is DGGITQSPKYLFRKEGQNVTLSCEQNLNHDAMYWYRQDPGQGLRLIYYSQIVNDFQKGDIAEGYSVSREKKESFPLTVTSAQKNPTAFYLCASSTGTGGGNTIYFGEGSWLTVV.